This TCR beta chain emerged from a study of cytomegalovirus exposure and HLA in healthy donors. The study's findings and limits: Researchers reported in a later analysis that a missense DCLRE1C variant was tied to TCR beta V- and J-gene trimming. Analyzed later, most CMV-associated TCR beta chains appeared HLA-restricted. An apparent linkage of common viral pathogens to several of the most significant clusters emerged in a later analysis. Researchers catalogued approximately 170 TCR beta chains as cytomegalovirus-associated.

The CDR3 sequence is 14 residues long. V was pared by 4 bases and J by 2 bases, with 12 bases between. In germline, CDR1 is MDHEN, CDR2 SYDVKM. Turning to this clone: Its antigen is as yet unknown.

PCR employed 60 Vbeta and 13 Jbeta primers. TCRdb's copy holds only in-frame clones and misses some; the assay was immunoSEQ multiplex PCR. The sample has around 180,000 clones; roughly 85% are singletons. The V and J genes are TRBV28 and TRBJ2-7; maybe TRBD1 (5 bases). The sequenced material came from PBMCs. This receptor was taken from a boy younger than 10 in good health and CMV-seronegative. The CDR3 coding sequence is TGTGCCAGCAGTTCCTACAGGACGGCCTACGAGCAGTACGTC. This codes for CASSSYRTAYEQYV.